This T cell receptor beta chain was observed in a study of blood T cell repertoires in COVID-19. Turning to the study itself: Material from acute and convalescent COVID-19 was sourced from the United States, Italy and Spain.

This CDR3 contains 12 residues. Trimming pared 4 bases from V and 11 bases from J, leaving 10 bases between. CDR1 is SGHNT and CDR2 is YYREEE in the germline V gene (reference sequence). Clones were read by immunoSEQ multiplex PCR, and TCRdb kept only the in-frame ones, dropping some. This table holds about 270,000 clones, 85% to 90% found once. Material: peripheral blood. The TCR originated in a human donor in a cohort sampled during active COVID-19. This chain connects TRBV5-4 to TRBJ1-6; possible D gene TRBD1, 6 bases. The CDR3 DNA reads as TGTGCCAGCAGCCAACAGGGACCACCCCTCCACTTT. Amino acids: CASSQQGPPLHF.